These T cell receptor beta chains were read from a single sample in a study of T cell repertoires in cytomegalovirus infection. TCRdb reprocessed the reads via MiXCR and lists one record per CDR3 protein. The sample shows around 450,000 distinct CDR3 sequences, about a third of them seen only once. Sample: PBMCs. All receptors come from a human donor in good health (CMV status not recorded). Some clones in this sample may be carry-over from other donors' samples. Both conserved end residues are trimmed from each CDR3.

v_call	j_call	cdr3_aa
TRBV5-4	TRBJ2-7	ASSLGLAGISYEQY
TRBV12-3/TRBV12-4	TRBJ1-2	ASSPVGEENYGYT
TRBV11-2	TRBJ2-2	ASNPSGRNTGELF
TRBV28	TRBJ2-2	ASSLAGTGENTGELF
TRBV18	TRBJ2-3	ASSPRIQGRADTQY
TRBV18	TRBJ2-6	ASSPPWRSGANVLT
TRBV6-1	TRBJ1-1	ASSEIRGANTEAF
TRBV6-2/TRBV6-3	TRBJ2-7	ASSWFGGYDQY
TRBV7-9	TRBJ2-5	ASSLAGTGDQETQY
TRBV7-6	TRBJ2-1	ASSKTGGSGDNEQF
TRBV9	TRBJ1-4	ASSVGATGANEKLF
TRBV18	TRBJ1-2	ASSLGSGAGGGYT
TRBV7-6	TRBJ2-7	ASSLGTSGSYEQY
TRBV2	TRBJ1-6	ASSATATYNSPLH
TRBV28	TRBJ1-4	ASSSPGSATNEKLF
TRBV7-9	TRBJ2-1	ASSFWDASGGPRF
TRBV28	TRBJ2-1	ASSGYSGPTSEQF
TRBV7-8	TRBJ1-6	ASSLAVIGRQDNSPLH
TRBV7-2	TRBJ2-5	ASSPDRSQETQY
TRBV20-1	TRBJ2-7	SARDLRTSDSYEQY
TRBV12-3/TRBV12-4	TRBJ1-2	ASSDKSGVYGYT
TRBV7-9	TRBJ2-7	ASAEQGHLPRQY
TRBV7-2	TRBJ1-6	ASSSGLVGSPLH
TRBV6-5	TRBJ1-4	ASSYLPVKELF
TRBV7-6	TRBJ1-1	ASSPVGGVNTEAF